The clone carrying this T cell receptor (beta chain) was counted ten times or more. What it binds is not known. Disease duration was under 3 months in the ophthalmopathy patients, who also had a Clinical Activity Score of at least 3 and a NOSPECS grade of at least 4. The authors took PBMCs from 10 ml fresh peripheral blood. This sample was taken from a study of T cells in Graves' hyperthyroidism and ophthalmopathy. Overall study: The blood sample was taken at first diagnosis, before treatment began.

Authors of the study amplified TCR beta CDR3 regions from RNA transcripts. The TCR CDR3 was amplified in a first-round RT-PCR using the HTBI primer set. One entry per CDR3 protein, called by TCRdb with MiXCR from the multiplex PCR reads. Seen here are 640,000 or so distinct CDR3 sequences, 11% to 15% observed once, and the top ten hold around 7%. Broader study findings: In the blood, most expanded thyroid clonotypes above 0.001 appeared as well.

The clonotype comes from a woman between 18 and 29 years old with Graves' ophthalmopathy. The material sequenced was blood.

CDR3 sequence reads: CASSLEGRWSEKLFF. CDR3 DNA: TGCGCCAGCAGCTTGGAGGGTCGATGGAGTGAAAAACTGTTTTTT. The V gene is TRBV5-1, the J gene TRBJ1-4; no clear D. This CDR3 region has 15 residues. Germline CDR1 and CDR2: SGHRS and YFSETQ. The V end lost 0 bases, the J end lost 7 bases, and 13 bases lay between the germline ends.